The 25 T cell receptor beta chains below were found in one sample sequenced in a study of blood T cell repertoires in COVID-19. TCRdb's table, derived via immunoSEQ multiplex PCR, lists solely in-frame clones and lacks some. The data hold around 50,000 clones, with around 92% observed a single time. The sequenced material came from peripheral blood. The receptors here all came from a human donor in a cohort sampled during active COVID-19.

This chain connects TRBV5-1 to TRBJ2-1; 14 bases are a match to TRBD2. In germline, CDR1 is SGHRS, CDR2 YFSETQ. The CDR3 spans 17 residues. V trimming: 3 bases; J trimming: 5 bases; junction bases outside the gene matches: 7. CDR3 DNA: TGCGCCAGCAGCTCCCTGACTAGCGGGAGGGCCCACAATGAGCAGTTCTTC. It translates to CASSSLTSGRAHNEQFF.

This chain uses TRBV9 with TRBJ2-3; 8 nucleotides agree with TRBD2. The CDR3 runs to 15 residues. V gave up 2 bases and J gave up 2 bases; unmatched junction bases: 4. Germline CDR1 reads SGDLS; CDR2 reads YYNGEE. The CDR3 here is CASSVLAGPTDTQYF. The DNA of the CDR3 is TGTGCCAGCAGCGTCTTAGCGGGACCCACAGATACGCAGTATTTT. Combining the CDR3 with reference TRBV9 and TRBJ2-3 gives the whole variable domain DSGVTQTPKHLITATGQRVTLRCSPRSGDLSVYWYQQSLDQGLQFLIQYYNGEERAKGNILERFSAQQFPDLHSELNLSSLELGDSALYFCASSVLAGPTDTQYFGPGTRLTVL.

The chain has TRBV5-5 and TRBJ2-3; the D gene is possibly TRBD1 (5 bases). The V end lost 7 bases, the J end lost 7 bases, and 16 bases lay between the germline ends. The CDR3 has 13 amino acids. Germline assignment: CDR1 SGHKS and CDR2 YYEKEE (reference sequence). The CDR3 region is CASLSRVQNTQYF. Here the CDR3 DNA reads TGTGCCAGCCTCAGCAGGGTTCAAAATACGCAGTATTTT.

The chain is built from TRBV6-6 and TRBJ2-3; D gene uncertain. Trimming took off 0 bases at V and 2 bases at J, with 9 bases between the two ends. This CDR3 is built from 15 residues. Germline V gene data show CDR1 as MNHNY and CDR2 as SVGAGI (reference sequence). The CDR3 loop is CASSYSGRVTDTQYF. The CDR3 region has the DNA TGTGCCAGCAGTTACTCGGGCAGAGTCACAGATACGCAGTATTTT.

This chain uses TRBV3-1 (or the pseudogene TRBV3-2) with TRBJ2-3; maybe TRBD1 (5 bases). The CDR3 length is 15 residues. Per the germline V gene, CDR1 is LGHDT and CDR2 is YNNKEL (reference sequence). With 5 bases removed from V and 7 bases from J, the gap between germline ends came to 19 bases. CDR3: CASSITWGSANTQYF. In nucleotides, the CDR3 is TGTGCCAGCAGCATCACTTGGGGCTCGGCAAATACGCAGTATTTT.

The CDR3 DNA reads TGTGCCAGCAGCTTGGCTTGGGGACTGGGGATCTACGAGCAGTACTTC. Protein: CASSLAWGLGIYEQYF. The chain employs TRBV5-5 and TRBJ2-7, with D possibly being TRBD2 (6 bases). The CDR3 sequence is 16 residues long. CDR1 SGHKS and CDR2 YYEKEE come from the germline V gene (reference sequence). V was shortened by 0 bases and J by 3 bases, with 16 bases between the two germline ends.

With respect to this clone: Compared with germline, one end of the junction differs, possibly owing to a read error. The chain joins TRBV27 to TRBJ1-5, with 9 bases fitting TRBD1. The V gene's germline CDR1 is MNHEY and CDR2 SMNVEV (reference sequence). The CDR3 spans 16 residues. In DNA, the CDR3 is TGTCCCAGCAGACCACGACAGGGGGTGGGCAATCAGCCCCAGCATTTT. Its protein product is CPSRPRQGVGNQPQHF.

The CDR3 bases are TGTGCCAGCAGCTTAGAGGGTTCAGAGGGTTCGGGGCCCCAGCATTTT. Protein product: CASSLEGSEGSGPQHF. The chain uses TRBV7-6 and TRBJ1-5; no clear D. This CDR3 is built from 16 residues. The germline gives CDR1 SGHVS, CDR2 FNYEAQ. V was trimmed by 1 base and J by 9 bases, leaving 19 bases between them.

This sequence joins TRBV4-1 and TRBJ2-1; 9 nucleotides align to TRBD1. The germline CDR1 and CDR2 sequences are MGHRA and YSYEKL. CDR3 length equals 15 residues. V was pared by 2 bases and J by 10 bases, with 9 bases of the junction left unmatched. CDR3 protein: CASSQIWGQGGEQFF. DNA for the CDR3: TGCGCCAGCAGCCAAATCTGGGGACAGGGAGGCGAGCAGTTCTTC.

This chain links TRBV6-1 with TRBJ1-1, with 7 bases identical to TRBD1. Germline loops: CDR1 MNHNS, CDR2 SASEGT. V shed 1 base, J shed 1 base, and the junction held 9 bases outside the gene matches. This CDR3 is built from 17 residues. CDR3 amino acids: CASSEVSHRGPNTEAFF. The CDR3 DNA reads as TGTGCCAGCAGTGAAGTAAGTCACAGGGGCCCGAACACTGAAGCTTTCTTT.

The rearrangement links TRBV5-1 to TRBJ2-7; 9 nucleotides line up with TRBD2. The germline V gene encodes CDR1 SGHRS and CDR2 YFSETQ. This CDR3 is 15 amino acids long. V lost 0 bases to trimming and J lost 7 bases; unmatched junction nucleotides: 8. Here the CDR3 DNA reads TGCGCCAGCAGCTTGGACGGCGGGGGGGCTAAAGAGCAGTACTTC. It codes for CASSLDGGGAKEQYF.

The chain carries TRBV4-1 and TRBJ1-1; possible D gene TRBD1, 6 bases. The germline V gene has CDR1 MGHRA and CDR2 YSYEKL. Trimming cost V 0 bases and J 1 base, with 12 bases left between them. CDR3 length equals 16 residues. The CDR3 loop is CASSQEPTDRNTEAFF. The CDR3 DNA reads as TGCGCCAGCAGCCAAGAGCCCACGGACAGGAACACTGAAGCTTTCTTT.

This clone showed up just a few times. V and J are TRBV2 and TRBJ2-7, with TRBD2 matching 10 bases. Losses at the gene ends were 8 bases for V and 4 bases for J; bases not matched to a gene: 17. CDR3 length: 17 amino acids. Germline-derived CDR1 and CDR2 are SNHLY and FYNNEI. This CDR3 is CASLTPRPSGRTYEQYF. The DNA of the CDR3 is TGTGCCAGCCTTACCCCCCGGCCTAGCGGGAGAACTTACGAGCAGTACTTC.

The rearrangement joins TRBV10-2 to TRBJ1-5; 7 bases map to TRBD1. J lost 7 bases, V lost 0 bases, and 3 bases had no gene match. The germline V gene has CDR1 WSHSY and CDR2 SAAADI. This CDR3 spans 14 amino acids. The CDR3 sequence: CASSESQGGQPQHF. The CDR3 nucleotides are TGCGCCAGCAGTGAGTCGCAGGGGGGACAGCCCCAGCATTTT.

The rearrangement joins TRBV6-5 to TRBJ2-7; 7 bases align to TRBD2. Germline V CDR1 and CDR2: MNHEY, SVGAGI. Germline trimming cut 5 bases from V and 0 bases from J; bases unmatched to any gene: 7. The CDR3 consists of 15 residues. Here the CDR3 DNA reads TGTGCCAGCAGTAGTAGCGGGTTGAGCTCCTACGAGCAGTACTTC. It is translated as CASSSSGLSSYEQYF.

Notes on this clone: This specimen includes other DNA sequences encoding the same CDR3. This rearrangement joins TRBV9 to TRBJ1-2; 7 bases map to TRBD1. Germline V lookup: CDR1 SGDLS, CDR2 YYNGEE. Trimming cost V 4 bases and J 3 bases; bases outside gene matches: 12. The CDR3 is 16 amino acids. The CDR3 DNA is TGTGCCAGCAGCTCAAGGGGGCGGGGGGCGGACTATGGCTACACCTTC. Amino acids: CASSSRGRGADYGYTF.

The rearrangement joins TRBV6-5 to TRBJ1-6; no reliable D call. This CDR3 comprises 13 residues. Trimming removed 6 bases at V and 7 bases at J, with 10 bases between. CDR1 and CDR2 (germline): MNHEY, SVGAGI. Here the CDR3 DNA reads TGTGCCAGCAGAGACGCGGGGAATTCACCCCTCCACTTT. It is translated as CASRDAGNSPLHF.

The CDR3 loop reads CASSMREYGYTF. The DNA of the CDR3 is TGTGCCAGTAGTATGCGAGAATATGGCTACACCTTC. This chain uses TRBV19 with TRBJ1-2; D ambiguous. This CDR3 has 12 amino acids. The V and J ends lost 3 bases and 5 bases respectively, with 7 bases between them. Germline V gives CDR1 LNHDA, CDR2 SQIVND (reference sequence).

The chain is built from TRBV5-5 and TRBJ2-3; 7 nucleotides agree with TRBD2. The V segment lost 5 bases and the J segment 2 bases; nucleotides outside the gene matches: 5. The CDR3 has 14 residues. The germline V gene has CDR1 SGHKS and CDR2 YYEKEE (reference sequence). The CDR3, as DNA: TGTGCCAGCAGTCCGGGGGGTCACACAGATACGCAGTATTTT. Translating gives CASSPGGHTDTQYF.

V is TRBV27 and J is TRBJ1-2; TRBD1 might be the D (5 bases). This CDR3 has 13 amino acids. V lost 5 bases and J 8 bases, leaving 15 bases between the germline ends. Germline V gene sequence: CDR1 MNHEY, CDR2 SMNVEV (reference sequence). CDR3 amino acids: CASSPADSRGYTF. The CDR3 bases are TGTGCCAGCAGTCCAGCAGACAGTCGAGGCTACACCTTC.

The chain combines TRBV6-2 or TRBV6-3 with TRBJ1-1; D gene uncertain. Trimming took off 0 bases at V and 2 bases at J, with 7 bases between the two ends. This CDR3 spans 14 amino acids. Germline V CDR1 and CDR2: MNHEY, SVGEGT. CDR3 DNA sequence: TGTGCCAGCAGTTACTCGAACTTAAACACTGAAGCTTTCTTT. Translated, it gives CASSYSNLNTEAFF.

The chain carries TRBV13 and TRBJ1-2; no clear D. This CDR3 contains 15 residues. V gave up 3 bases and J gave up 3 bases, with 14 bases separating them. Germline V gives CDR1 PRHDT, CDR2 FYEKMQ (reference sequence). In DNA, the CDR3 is TGTGCCAGCAGCTTTTCTTCGGTCGGGTACTATGGCTACACCTTC. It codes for CASSFSSVGYYGYTF.

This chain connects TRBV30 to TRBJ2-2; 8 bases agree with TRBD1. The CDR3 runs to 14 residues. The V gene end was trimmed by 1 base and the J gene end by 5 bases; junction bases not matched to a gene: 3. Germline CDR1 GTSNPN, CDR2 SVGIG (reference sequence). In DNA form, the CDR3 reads TGTGCCTGGAGTGAAAACAGGGGGACCGGGGAGCTGTTTTTT. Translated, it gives CAWSENRGTGELFF.

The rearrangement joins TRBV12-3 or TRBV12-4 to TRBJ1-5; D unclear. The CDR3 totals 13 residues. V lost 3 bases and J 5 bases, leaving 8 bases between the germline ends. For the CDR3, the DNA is TGTGCCAGCAGTTTTAATGCGGATCAGCCCCAGCATTTT. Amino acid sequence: CASSFNADQPQHF.

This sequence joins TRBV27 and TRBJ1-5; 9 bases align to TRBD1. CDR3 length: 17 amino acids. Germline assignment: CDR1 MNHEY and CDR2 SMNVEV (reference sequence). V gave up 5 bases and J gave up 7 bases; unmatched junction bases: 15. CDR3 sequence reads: CASSTSYRGRRGQPQHF. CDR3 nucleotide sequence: TGTGCCAGCAGTACGTCCTACAGGGGGCGAAGGGGACAGCCCCAGCATTTT.